Listed below are T cell receptor beta chains from one sample, sequenced in a study of blood T cell repertoires in COVID-19. Here immunoSEQ multiplex PCR was the method, and the copy in TCRdb shows in-frame clones only, minus some. The repertoire includes under 300,000 clones, 70% to 90% of them detected once, and under 2.5% sits in the top ten. Specimen: peripheral blood. These receptors came from a woman in her thirties or forties who had recovered from COVID-19. The CDR3 runs from the conserved cysteine through the conserved F or W. The order of the fields is J gene, D gene, clone size, V gene, CDR3 DNA, CDR3 protein. The D gene is left open where the match is weak. Clone size is stated in some rows and not others, as once, few, many or a class when expanded.

TRBJ2-7,TRBD2,NA,TRBV4-2,TGTGCCAGCAGCCAAGACCGGATAGCGGGGGGTTACGAGCAGTACTTC,CASSQDRIAGGYEQYF
TRBJ2-7,NA,NA,TRBV6-1,TGTGCCAGCAGTGAAGCCAGAGTGGGGCCGCAGTACTTC,CASSEARVGPQYF
TRBJ1-2,TRBD1,NA,TRBV5-5,TGTGCCAGCAGCCGGACAGGGGGCTTCTATGGCTACACCTTC,CASSRTGGFYGYTF
TRBJ2-2,TRBD1,NA,TRBV19,TGTGCCAGTAGTATAGCCGACAGGGCGGTTCTTGGGACCGGGGAGCTGTTTTTT,CASSIADRAVLGTGELFF
TRBJ2-1,TRBD2,NA,TRBV6-4,TGTGCCAGCAGTGACCACCCTAGCGGGGCTTACAATGAGCAGTTCTTC,CASSDHPSGAYNEQFF
TRBJ2-7,NA,NA,TRBV28,TGTGCCAGCAGTTCATTCTACGAGCAGTACTTC,CASSSFYEQYF
TRBJ1-2,NA,NA,TRBV15,TGTGCCACCAGCAGTCATCAGGGGCCCGGCTATGGCTACACCTTC,CATSSHQGPGYGYTF
TRBJ1-2,NA,NA,TRBV2,TGTGCCAGCAGTGAAACATATGGCTACACCTTC,CASSETYGYTF
TRBJ2-6,TRBD1,NA,TRBV28,TGTGCCAGCAGCGCCGGGACAGTCCCATCTGGGGCCAACGTCCTGACTTTC,CASSAGTVPSGANVLTF
TRBJ2-3,NA,once,TRBV29-1,TGCAGCGTTGTTCCCGGAACGACTAGCACAGATACGCAGTATTTT,CSVVPGTTSTDTQYF
TRBJ1-1,NA,NA,TRBV6-2/TRBV6-3,TGTGCCAGCAGTTACCGGCGAGGTAACACTGAAGCTTTCTTT,CASSYRRGNTEAFF
TRBJ2-7,TRBD1,NA,TRBV11-3,TGTGCCAGCAGCTTAGGACAGGGGGACTCCTACGAGCAGTACTTC,CASSLGQGDSYEQYF
TRBJ1-5,TRBD1,NA,TRBV19,TGTGCCAGTAGTAGTTCGACAGGGGATCAGCCCCAGCATTTT,CASSSSTGDQPQHF
TRBJ2-6,TRBD1,NA,TRBV6-2/TRBV6-3,TGTGCCAGCAGTTACTCCTTCGGGACAGGGGCCTCTGGGGCCAACGTCCTGACTTTC,CASSYSFGTGASGANVLTF
TRBJ1-2,NA,NA,TRBV9,TGTGCCAGCAGCCCTACTACCAGGGCTGGCTACACCTTC,CASSPTTRAGYTF
TRBJ2-3,TRBD2,NA,TRBV5-6,TGTGCCAGCAGCGTGGGACTATCAGGAGATACGCAGTATTTT,CASSVGLSGDTQYF
TRBJ2-7,NA,NA,TRBV10-3,TGTGCCATCAGTGAAATTGAGGCCCACTCCTACGAGCAGTACTTC,CAISEIEAHSYEQYF
TRBJ2-1,NA,NA,TRBV29-1,TGCAGCGCCGGACTTTACAATGAGCAGTTCTTC,CSAGLYNEQFF
TRBJ2-3,NA,once,TRBV6-5,TGTGCCAGCAGTCCGGTGGGGGCGAGCACAGATACGCAGTATTTT,CASSPVGASTDTQYF
TRBJ1-2,NA,NA,TRBV30,TGTGCCTGGAGTGTAGGGCAGGGCTATGGCTACACCTTC,CAWSVGQGYGYTF
TRBJ2-5,TRBD2,NA,TRBV11-3,TGTGCCAGCAGCTTAGGTGTTCGGACTAGCGGGAGCCGGGAGACCCAGTACTTC,CASSLGVRTSGSRETQYF
TRBJ2-2,TRBD1,NA,TRBV19,TGTGCCAGCTCGCAGGGGGCTAACACCGGGGAGCTGTTTTTT,CASSQGANTGELFF
TRBJ2-1,TRBD1,NA,TRBV6-1,TGTGCCAGCAGCGAAGGGGACAGGGTGGGCAATGAGCAGTTCTTC,CASSEGDRVGNEQFF
TRBJ2-7,TRBD2,NA,TRBV19,TGTGCCAGTAGCACTCTAGCGGGGACCTACGAGCAGTACTTC,CASSTLAGTYEQYF
TRBJ1-5,NA,once,TRBV18,TGTGCCAGCTCCCAAAAGAGGGGGGGAGGCAATCAGCCCCAGCATTTT,CASSQKRGGGNQPQHF
TRBJ2-5,NA,once,TRBV5-1,TGCGCCAGCAGCTCTGACAGGCAAGAGACCCAGTACTTC,CASSSDRQETQYF
TRBJ1-1,NA,NA,TRBV30,TGTGCCTGGAGTGCTTCTCAGGGCGATACTGAAGCTTTCTTT,CAWSASQGDTEAFF